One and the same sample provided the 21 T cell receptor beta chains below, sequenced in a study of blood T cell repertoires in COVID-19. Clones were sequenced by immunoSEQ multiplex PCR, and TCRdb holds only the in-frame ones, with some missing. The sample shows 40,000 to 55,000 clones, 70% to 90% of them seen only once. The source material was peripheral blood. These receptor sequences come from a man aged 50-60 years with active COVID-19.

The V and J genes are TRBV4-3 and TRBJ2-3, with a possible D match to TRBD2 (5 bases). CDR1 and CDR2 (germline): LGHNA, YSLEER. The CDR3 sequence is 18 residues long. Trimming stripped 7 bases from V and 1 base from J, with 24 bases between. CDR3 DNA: TGCGCCAGCACCTCACTGGACTTTCGGGGAATGGGCACAGATACGCAGTATTTT. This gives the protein CASTSLDFRGMGTDTQYF.

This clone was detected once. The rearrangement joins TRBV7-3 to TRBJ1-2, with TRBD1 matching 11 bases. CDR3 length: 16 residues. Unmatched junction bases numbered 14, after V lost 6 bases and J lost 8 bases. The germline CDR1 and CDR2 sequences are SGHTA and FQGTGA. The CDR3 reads CASSSTPGQGVDGYTF. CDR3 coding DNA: TGTGCCAGCAGTTCCACCCCGGGACAGGGGGTGGACGGCTACACCTTC. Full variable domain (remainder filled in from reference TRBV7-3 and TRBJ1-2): GAGVSQTPSNKVTEKGKYVELRCDPISGHTALYWYRQSLGQGPEFLIYFQGTGAADDSGLPNDRFFAVRPEGSVSTLKIQRTERGDSAVYLCASSSTPGQGVDGYTFGSGTRLTVV.

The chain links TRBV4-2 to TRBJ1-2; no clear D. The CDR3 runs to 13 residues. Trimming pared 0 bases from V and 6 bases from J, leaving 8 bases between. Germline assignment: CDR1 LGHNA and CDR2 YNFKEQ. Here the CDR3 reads CASSQEGGNGYTF. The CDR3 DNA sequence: TGTGCCAGCAGCCAAGAGGGCGGGAATGGCTACACCTTC.

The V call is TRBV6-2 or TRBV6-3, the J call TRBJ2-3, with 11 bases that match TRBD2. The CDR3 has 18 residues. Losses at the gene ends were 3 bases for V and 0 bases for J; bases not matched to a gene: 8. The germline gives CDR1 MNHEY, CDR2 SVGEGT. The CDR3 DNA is TGTGCCAGCAGTTATAGTCCGGGACTAGCGGCTAGCACAGATACGCAGTATTTT. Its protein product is CASSYSPGLAASTDTQYF.

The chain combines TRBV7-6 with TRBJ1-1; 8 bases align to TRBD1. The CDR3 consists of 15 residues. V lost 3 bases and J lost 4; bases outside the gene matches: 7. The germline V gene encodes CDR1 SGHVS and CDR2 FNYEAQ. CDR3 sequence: CASSLTGTGGTEAFF. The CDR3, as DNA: TGTGCCAGCAGCTTGACCGGGACAGGTGGCACTGAAGCTTTCTTT.

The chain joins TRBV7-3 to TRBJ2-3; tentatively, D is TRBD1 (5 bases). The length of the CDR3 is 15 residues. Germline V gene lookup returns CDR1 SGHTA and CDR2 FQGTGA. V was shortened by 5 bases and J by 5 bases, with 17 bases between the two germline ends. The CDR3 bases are TGTGCCAGCAGCCCTGGTGGACAAACTCAAGATACGCAGTATTTT. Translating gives CASSPGGQTQDTQYF.

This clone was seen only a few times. CDR3 loop: CASSPQEGSENEQFF. The CDR3 DNA is TGTGCCAGCTCACCACAGGAGGGTAGTGAAAATGAGCAGTTCTTC. The chain carries TRBV18 and TRBJ2-1, with a tentative D call TRBD2 (6 bases). The CDR3 extends over 15 amino acids. Germline lookup yields CDR1 KGHSH and CDR2 LQKENI. Trimming removed 1 base from V and 7 bases from J, with 14 bases in between.

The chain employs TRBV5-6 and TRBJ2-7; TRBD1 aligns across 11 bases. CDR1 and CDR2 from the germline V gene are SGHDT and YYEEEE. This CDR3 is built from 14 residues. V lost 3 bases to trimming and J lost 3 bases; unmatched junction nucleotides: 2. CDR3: CASSYGTGGYEQYF. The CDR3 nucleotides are TGTGCCAGCAGCTACGGGACAGGGGGCTACGAGCAGTACTTC.

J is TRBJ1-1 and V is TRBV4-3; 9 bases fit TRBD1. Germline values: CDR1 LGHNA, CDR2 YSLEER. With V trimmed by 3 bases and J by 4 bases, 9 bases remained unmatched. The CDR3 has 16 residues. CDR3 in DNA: TGCGCCAGCAGCCATAACAGGGGGCGGGGAGCCACTGAAGCTTTCTTT. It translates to CASSHNRGRGATEAFF.

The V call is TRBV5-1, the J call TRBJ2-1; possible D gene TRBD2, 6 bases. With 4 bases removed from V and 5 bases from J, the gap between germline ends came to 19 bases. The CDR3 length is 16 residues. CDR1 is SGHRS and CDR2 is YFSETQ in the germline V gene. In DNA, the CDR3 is TGCGCCAGCAGCCGAGAACCCGGAGGGGTTAACAATGAGCAGTTCTTC. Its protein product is CASSREPGGVNNEQFF.

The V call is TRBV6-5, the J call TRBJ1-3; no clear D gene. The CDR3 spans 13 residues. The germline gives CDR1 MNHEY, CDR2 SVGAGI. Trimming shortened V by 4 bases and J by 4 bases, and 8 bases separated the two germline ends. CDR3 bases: TGTGCCAGCAGTTTCTCAAGCGGAAACACCATATATTTT. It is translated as CASSFSSGNTIYF.

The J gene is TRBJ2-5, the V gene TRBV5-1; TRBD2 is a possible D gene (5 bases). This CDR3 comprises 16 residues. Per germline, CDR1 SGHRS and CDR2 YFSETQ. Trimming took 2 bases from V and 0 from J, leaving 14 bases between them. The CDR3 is CASSFTPSSDQETQYF. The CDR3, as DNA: TGCGCCAGCAGCTTTACACCCAGTAGCGACCAAGAGACCCAGTACTTC.

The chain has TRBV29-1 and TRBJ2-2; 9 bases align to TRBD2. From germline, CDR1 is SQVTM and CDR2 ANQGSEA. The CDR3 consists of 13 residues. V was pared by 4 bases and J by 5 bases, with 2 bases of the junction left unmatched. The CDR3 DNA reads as TGCAGCGTTGTGCGGGGGGGAACCGGGGAGCTGTTTTTT. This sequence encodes CSVVRGGTGELFF.

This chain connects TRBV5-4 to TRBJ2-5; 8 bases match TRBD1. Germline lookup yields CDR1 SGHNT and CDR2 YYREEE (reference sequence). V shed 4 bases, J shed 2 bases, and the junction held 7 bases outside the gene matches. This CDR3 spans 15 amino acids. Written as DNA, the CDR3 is TGTGCCAGCAGCGGGGGACAGGCCGTACAAGAGACCCAGTACTTC. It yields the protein CASSGGQAVQETQYF.

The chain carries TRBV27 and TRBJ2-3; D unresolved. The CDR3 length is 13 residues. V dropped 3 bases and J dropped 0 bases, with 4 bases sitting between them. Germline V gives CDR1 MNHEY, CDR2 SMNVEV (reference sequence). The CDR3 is CASSFSSTDTQYF. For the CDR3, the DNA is TGTGCCAGCAGTTTCTCTAGCACAGATACGCAGTATTTT.

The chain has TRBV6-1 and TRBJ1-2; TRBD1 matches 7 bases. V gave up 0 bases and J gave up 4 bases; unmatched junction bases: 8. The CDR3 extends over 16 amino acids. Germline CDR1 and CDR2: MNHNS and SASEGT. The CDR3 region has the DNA TGTGCCAGCAGTGAAGCGCTGGGACAGAGTGGCTATGGCTACACCTTC. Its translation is CASSEALGQSGYGYTF.

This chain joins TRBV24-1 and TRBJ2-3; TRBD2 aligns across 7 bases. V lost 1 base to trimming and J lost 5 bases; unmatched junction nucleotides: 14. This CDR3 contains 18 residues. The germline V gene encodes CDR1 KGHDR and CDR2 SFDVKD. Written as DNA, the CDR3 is TGTGCCACCAGTGATTTTGGGGGAGACCCCGCGGGGGTAGATACGCAGTATTTT. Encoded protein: CATSDFGGDPAGVDTQYF.

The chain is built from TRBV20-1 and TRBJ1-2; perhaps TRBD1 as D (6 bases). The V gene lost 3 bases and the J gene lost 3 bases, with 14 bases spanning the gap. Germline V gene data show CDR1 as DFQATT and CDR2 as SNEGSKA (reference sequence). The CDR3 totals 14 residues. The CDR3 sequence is CSASIAGADYGYTF. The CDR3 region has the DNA TGCAGTGCTAGTATCGCAGGGGCTGACTATGGCTACACCTTC.

CDR3 in DNA: TGCGCCAGCAGCTCCCGGGACAGGTGGGATTCACCCCTCCACTTT. Translating gives CASSSRDRWDSPLHF. The V gene is TRBV5-1, the J gene TRBJ1-6; 8 bases fit TRBD1. Germline CDR1 reads SGHRS; CDR2 reads YFSETQ. The CDR3 extends over 15 amino acids. The ends lost 3 bases at V and 8 bases at J; junction bases unmatched: 7.

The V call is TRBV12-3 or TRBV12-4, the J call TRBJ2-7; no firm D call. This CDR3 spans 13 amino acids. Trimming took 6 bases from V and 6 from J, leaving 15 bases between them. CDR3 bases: TGTGCCAGCAGCCCCGGCGACATAGGCGAGCAGTACTTC. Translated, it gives CASSPGDIGEQYF.

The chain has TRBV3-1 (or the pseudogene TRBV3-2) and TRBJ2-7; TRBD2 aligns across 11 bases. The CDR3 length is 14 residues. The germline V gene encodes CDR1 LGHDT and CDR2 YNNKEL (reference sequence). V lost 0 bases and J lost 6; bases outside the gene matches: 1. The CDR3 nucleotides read TGTGCCAGCAGCCAAGAACTAGCGGGGGCCGAGCAGTACTTC. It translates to CASSQELAGAEQYF.